The 29 T cell receptor beta chains presented below share a single source sample, sequenced in a study of blood T cell repertoires in COVID-19. Sequencing used immunoSEQ multiplex PCR; TCRdb keeps in-frame clones, though not all of them. This sample carries approximately 250,000 clones, 70% to 90% of them seen once, and the ten largest clones take 1.2%. Sequenced: PBMCs or T cells enriched from blood (not recorded which). The receptors originated from a woman aged 40 to 50 with acute COVID-19.

The rearrangement uses TRBV24-1 and TRBJ1-5; 7 bases are shared with TRBD1. The CDR3 has 17 residues. The germline CDR1 and CDR2 sequences are KGHDR and SFDVKD. With 2 bases clipped from V and 3 bases from J, the junction kept 9 bases outside the gene matches. CDR3 sequence: CATSDSHDRVYNQPQHF. As DNA, the CDR3 is TGTGCCACCAGTGATTCCCACGACAGGGTATACAATCAGCCCCAGCATTTT.

The chain recombines TRBV3-1 (or the pseudogene TRBV3-2) with TRBJ2-5; D unclear. The CDR3 sequence is 16 residues long. V shed 5 bases and J shed 5 bases, with 21 bases lying between them. Germline V gene lookup returns CDR1 LGHDT and CDR2 YNNKEL (reference sequence). CDR3 amino acids: CASSSRLARGDETQYF. The CDR3 DNA is TGTGCCAGCAGCTCCCGACTGGCCCGAGGTGATGAGACCCAGTACTTC.

DNA for the CDR3: TGTGCCAGCAGTTTATCCAGGGAGGGAACTGAAGCTTTCTTT. Amino acid sequence: CASSLSREGTEAFF. This chain connects TRBV27 to TRBJ1-1, with D perhaps TRBD1 (5 bases). CDR1 MNHEY and CDR2 SMNVEV come from the germline V gene (reference sequence). Trimming stripped 0 bases from V and 5 bases from J, with 10 bases between. The CDR3 runs 14 residues.

Only one count was recorded for this clone. This chain joins TRBV5-6 and TRBJ2-7, with 8 nucleotides matching TRBD1. The junction had 13 bases not matched to a gene; V was cut back by 5 bases and J by 6 bases. CDR3 length: 15 residues. The V gene's germline CDR1 is SGHDT and CDR2 YYEEEE. CDR3 bases: TGTGCCAGCAGGGACAGGGAAGGCATTGTGGGCGAGCAGTACTTC. Encoded protein: CASRDREGIVGEQYF.

The V and J genes are TRBV5-1 and TRBJ1-1; TRBD1 is a possible D gene (5 bases). The V end lost 4 bases, the J end lost 7 bases, and 17 bases lay between the germline ends. Germline assignment: CDR1 SGHRS and CDR2 YFSETQ. The CDR3 has 14 residues. CDR3 amino acids: CASSPRVGVGEAFF. For the CDR3, the DNA is TGCGCCAGCAGCCCCAGGGTGGGTGTGGGTGAAGCTTTCTTT.

The gene calls are TRBV12-3 or TRBV12-4 and TRBJ1-3, with unresolved D. The CDR3 consists of 12 residues. Trimming pared 3 bases from V and 7 bases from J, leaving 7 bases between. The CDR3 DNA follows: TGTGCCAGCAGTTTGAGTTCGAACACCATATATTTT. This translates into CASSLSSNTIYF.

With regard to this clone: This sample also contains other DNA sequences that code for the same CDR3. CDR3 region: CASSQGGYGYTF. DNA for the CDR3: TGTGCCAGCAGCCAAGGCGGATATGGCTACACCTTC. The chain has TRBV3-1 (or the pseudogene TRBV3-2) and TRBJ1-2; D not resolved. The germline V gene has CDR1 LGHDT and CDR2 YNNKEL (reference sequence). V lost 1 base, J lost 5 bases, and 5 bases lay in between. The CDR3 sequence is 12 residues long.

This chain connects TRBV3-1 (or the pseudogene TRBV3-2) to TRBJ2-2; 9 bases line up with TRBD1. Germline assignment: CDR1 LGHDT and CDR2 YNNKEL (reference sequence). The CDR3 spans 16 residues. J lost 1 base, V lost 4 bases, and 4 bases had no gene match. The CDR3 DNA follows: TGTGCCAGCAGCCTGGGACAGGGAGAGAACACCGGGGAGCTGTTTTTT. It encodes CASSLGQGENTGELFF.

This sequence joins TRBV11-2 and TRBJ2-5; D may be TRBD2 (6 bases). CDR3 size: 14 residues. V lost 3 bases and J 5 bases, leaving 13 bases between the germline ends. From germline, CDR1 is SGHAT and CDR2 FQNNGV. The CDR3 loop is CASSLGSGGETQYF. The DNA for the CDR3 is TGTGCCAGCAGCTTGGGGAGTGGGGGGGAGACCCAGTACTTC.

The V gene is TRBV28, the J gene TRBJ1-2; 8 nucleotides agree with TRBD1. From germline, CDR1 is MDHEN and CDR2 SYDVKM. This CDR3 contains 15 residues. V was clipped by 3 bases and J by 4 bases; unmatched bases: 7. CDR3 loop: CASSLFAGGRYGYTF. DNA for the CDR3: TGTGCCAGCAGTTTGTTTGCAGGGGGCCGCTATGGCTACACCTTC.

This chain links TRBV11-3 with TRBJ2-5; D remains ambiguous. V shed 0 bases and J shed 1 base, with 6 bases lying between them. This CDR3 contains 14 residues. Germline V gene sequence: CDR1 SGHNT, CDR2 YENEEA. The CDR3 spells CASSLEALQETQYF. In nucleotides, the CDR3 is TGTGCCAGCAGCTTAGAAGCCCTCCAAGAGACCCAGTACTTC.

The J gene is TRBJ2-7, the V gene TRBV7-8, with 10 positions matching TRBD2. CDR1 is SGHVS, CDR2 FQNEAQ, per germline. V trimming: 1 base; J trimming: 5 bases; junction bases outside the gene matches: 5. The CDR3 has 15 amino acids. CDR3 sequence: CASSLGPSGSNEQYF. Here the CDR3 DNA reads TGTGCCAGCAGCTTAGGACCTAGCGGGAGCAACGAGCAGTACTTC.

The chain carries TRBV9 and TRBJ2-3, with a possible D match to TRBD2 (5 bases). Trimming stripped 1 base from V and 2 bases from J, with 20 bases between. Germline CDR1 and CDR2: SGDLS and YYNGEE. The CDR3 extends over 18 amino acids. The CDR3 sequence: CASSVRVLSEDSTDTQYF. As DNA, the CDR3 is TGTGCCAGCAGCGTAAGGGTCCTCAGTGAGGACTCCACAGATACGCAGTATTTT.

This clone has just a few counts. The chain has TRBV19 and TRBJ1-2; 7 positions agree with TRBD1. The CDR3 contains 15 residues. J lost 4 bases, V lost 7 bases, and 12 bases had no gene match. The germline CDR1 and CDR2 sequences are LNHDA and SQIVND (reference sequence). The CDR3 is CASTRQGEGIYGYTF. CDR3 coding DNA: TGTGCCAGTACCAGACAGGGTGAAGGAATCTATGGCTACACCTTC.

The genes are TRBV10-3 and TRBJ1-2, with 9 bases matching TRBD1. This CDR3 comprises 14 residues. The junction had 4 bases not matched to a gene; V was cut back by 6 bases and J by 2 bases. Germline V gene data show CDR1 as ENHRY and CDR2 as SYGVKD. CDR3 nucleotides: TGTGCCATCAGATCCGGGACAGGGAACTATGGCTACACCTTC. Its translation is CAIRSGTGNYGYTF.

The chain couples TRBV25-1 to TRBJ2-7, with D perhaps matching TRBD1 (5 bases). Germline assignment: CDR1 MGHDK and CDR2 SYGVNS. V lost 4 bases, J lost 5 bases, and 9 bases lay in between. The CDR3 extends over 12 amino acids. CDR3 amino acids: CASSGQGNEQYF. The CDR3, as DNA: TGTGCCAGCAGTGGTCAGGGAAACGAGCAGTACTTC.

This chain links TRBV9 with TRBJ2-1; the match to TRBD1 covers 7 bases. With 2 bases clipped from V and 1 base from J, the junction kept 6 bases outside the gene matches. Germline CDR1 reads SGDLS; CDR2 reads YYNGEE. The CDR3 is made up of 16 amino acids. The DNA of the CDR3 is TGTGCCAGCAGCGTCAGGACAGGCGAATCCTACAATGAGCAGTTCTTC. This translates into CASSVRTGESYNEQFF.

V gene TRBV18 combines with J gene TRBJ2-7; a possible D gene is TRBD2 (6 bases). The V end was cut by 3 bases, the J end by 0 bases, with 12 bases between. The CDR3 totals 15 residues. Germline loops: CDR1 KGHSH, CDR2 LQKENI. CDR3 in DNA: TGTGCCAGCTCACCCGTCCTGGGGGGCTCCTACGAGCAGTACTTC. The encoded protein is CASSPVLGGSYEQYF.

This clone was detected once. The V gene is TRBV5-5, the J gene TRBJ1-2, with 8 bases fitting TRBD1. CDR1 SGHKS and CDR2 YYEKEE come from the germline V gene (reference sequence). V trimming: 4 bases; J trimming: 0 bases; junction bases outside the gene matches: 8. The CDR3 totals 16 residues. Here the CDR3 DNA reads TGTGCCAGCAGCCAGGGGACAGGAGCTGCTAACTATGGCTACACCTTC. Translated: CASSQGTGAANYGYTF.

V and J are TRBV5-1 and TRBJ1-4; D is ambiguous. The V end lost 2 bases, the J end lost 6 bases, and 11 bases lay between the germline ends. Germline values: CDR1 SGHRS, CDR2 YFSETQ. The CDR3 loop spans 14 amino acids. The CDR3 coding sequence is TGCGCCAGCAGCTTCCAAGGGCGGGATGAAAAACTGTTTTTT. As protein: CASSFQGRDEKLFF.

The rearrangement joins TRBV7-3 to TRBJ1-1; no firm D call. The CDR3 is 14 residues long. The germline V and J ends were trimmed by 1 base and 2 bases, with 8 bases remaining between them. Germline V gene data show CDR1 as SGHTA and CDR2 as FQGTGA. DNA of the CDR3: TGTGCCAGCAGCTTAAGTCCCTTAAACACTGAAGCTTTCTTT. It codes for CASSLSPLNTEAFF.

The rearrangement uses TRBV4-3 and TRBJ2-2; weak D call: TRBD2 (6 bases). Trimming took off 4 bases at V and 3 bases at J, with 15 bases between the two ends. Germline CDR1 reads LGHNA; CDR2 reads YSLEER. The CDR3 is 16 residues long. The CDR3 region has the DNA TGCGCCAGCAGCCCTGGTCCGGGGGAAGACACCGGGGAGCTGTTTTTT. It encodes CASSPGPGEDTGELFF.

This rearrangement joins TRBV21-1 to TRBJ1-1. TRBV21-1 has pseudogene status. The CDR3 has 15 amino acids. The CDR3 coding sequence is TGTGCCAGCAGCAAAGATGGTCCTGTCCGGAGCCAAGCTTTCTTT. Its protein is CASSKDGPVRSQAFF.

The chain combines TRBV2 with TRBJ1-2; the D gene is possibly TRBD1 (6 bases). Germline loops: CDR1 SNHLY, CDR2 FYNNEI. This CDR3 is 18 amino acids long. V gave up 4 bases and J gave up 6 bases, with 27 bases separating them. The CDR3 reads CASSVLPPVLSGADGYTF. CDR3 in DNA: TGTGCCAGCAGTGTTTTACCCCCCGTTTTGTCAGGGGCGGATGGCTACACCTTC.

This sequence joins TRBV6-5 and TRBJ1-4; weak D call: TRBD1 (6 bases). The germline gives CDR1 MNHEY, CDR2 SVGAGI. This CDR3 comprises 13 residues. Trimming took 2 bases from V and 5 from J, leaving 6 bases between them. The CDR3 here is CASSYQGNEKLFF. The DNA for the CDR3 is TGTGCCAGCAGTTACCAGGGGAATGAAAAACTGTTTTTT.

The chain links TRBV19 to TRBJ2-1; 13 bases align to TRBD2. Germline-derived CDR1 and CDR2 are LNHDA and SQIVND (reference sequence). The length of the CDR3 is 15 residues. J gave up 5 bases and V 9 bases, and 7 bases lay outside the gene matches. CDR3 region: CASDETSGRNNEQFF. The CDR3 DNA is TGTGCCAGCGACGAGACTAGCGGGAGGAACAATGAGCAGTTCTTC.

The chain couples TRBV3-1 (or the pseudogene TRBV3-2) to TRBJ1-2; TRBD1 aligns across 11 bases. Germline CDR1 and CDR2: LGHDT and YNNKEL (reference sequence). V lost 6 bases to trimming and J lost 7 bases; unmatched junction nucleotides: 10. This CDR3 has 15 amino acids. In DNA form, the CDR3 reads TGTGCCAGCAGTCAGGGACAGGGGGTAGGGATTGGCTACACCTTC. This translates into CASSQGQGVGIGYTF.

The chain combines TRBV5-1 with TRBJ1-3; TRBD1 matches 8 bases. Looked up from germline, CDR1 is SGHRS and CDR2 is YFSETQ. V lost 4 bases and J lost 3; bases outside the gene matches: 12. CDR3 length equals 17 residues. As DNA, the CDR3 is TGCGCCAGCAGCAGTTCAGGGGGCCTTAACTTTGGAAACACCATATATTTT. It yields the protein CASSSSGGLNFGNTIYF. Full variable domain (rest looked up from reference TRBV5-1 and TRBJ1-3): KAGVTQTPRYLIKTRGQQVTLSCSPISGHRSVSWYQQTPGQGLQFLFEYFSETQRNKGNFPGRFSGRQFSNSRSEMNVSTLELGDSALYLCASSSSGGLNFGNTIYFGEGSWLTVV.

The genes are TRBV12-5 and TRBJ2-1; 11 bases align to TRBD1. Germline V gene sequence: CDR1 LGHNT, CDR2 FRNRAP. This CDR3 contains 18 residues. The trim removed 0 bases at V and 8 bases at J, leaving 12 bases unmatched. The CDR3 region is CASGLVPRTGGTSDEQFF. For the CDR3, the DNA is TGTGCTAGTGGTTTGGTACCCCGGACAGGGGGCACGAGCGATGAGCAGTTCTTC.